The source of this T cell receptor (beta chain) is a study of T cells expressing NK-cell markers. CDR3 length: 16 amino acids. Per germline, CDR1 SGDLS and CDR2 YYNGEE. General study points: In about six donors, dominant CD3+CD56+NKG2C+ clones formed about 1.0-7.5% of CD8+ cells.

A 5'RACE template switching approach incorporating UMIs was used to make TCR beta cDNA. From its re-call of the 5' RACE reads, TCRdb lists each CDR3 protein once, without DNA. The listing records 500,000 or so distinct CDR3 sequences. A remark on this clonotype: Its matching antigen is unknown.

This TCR came from a man between 18 and 35 years old in good health. The chain joins TRBV9 to TRBJ2-2; the D gene TCRdb calls, TRBD2, cannot be checked with no DNA. The material sequenced was blood T cells: a sorted CD56 or NKG2C T cell subset, CD4+ or CD8+ T cells, or bulk PBMC T cells (not recorded which). The CDR3: CASSTGTSGRVGELFF.